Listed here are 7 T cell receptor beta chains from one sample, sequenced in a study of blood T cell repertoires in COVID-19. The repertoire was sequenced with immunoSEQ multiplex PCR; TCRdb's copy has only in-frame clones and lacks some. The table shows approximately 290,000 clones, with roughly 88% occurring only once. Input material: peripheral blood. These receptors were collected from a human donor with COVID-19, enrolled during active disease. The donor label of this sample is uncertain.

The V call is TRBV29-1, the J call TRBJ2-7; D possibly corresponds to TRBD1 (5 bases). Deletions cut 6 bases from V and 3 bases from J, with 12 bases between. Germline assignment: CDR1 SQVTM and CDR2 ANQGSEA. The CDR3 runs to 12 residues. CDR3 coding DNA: TGCAGCGTCCGACAGACAAGCTACGAGCAGTACTTC. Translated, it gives CSVRQTSYEQYF.

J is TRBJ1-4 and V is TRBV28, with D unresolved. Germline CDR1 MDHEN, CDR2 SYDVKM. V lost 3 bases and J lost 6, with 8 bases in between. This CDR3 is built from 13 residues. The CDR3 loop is CASSLSPYEKLFF. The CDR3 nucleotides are TGTGCCAGCAGTTTGTCCCCCTATGAAAAACTGTTTTTT.

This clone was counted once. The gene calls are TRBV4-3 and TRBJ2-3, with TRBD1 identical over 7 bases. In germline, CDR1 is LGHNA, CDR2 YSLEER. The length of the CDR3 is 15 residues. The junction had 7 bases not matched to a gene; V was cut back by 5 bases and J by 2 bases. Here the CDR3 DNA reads TGCGCCAGCAGCGTCGACAGGGCTGACACAGATACGCAGTATTTT. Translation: CASSVDRADTDTQYF.

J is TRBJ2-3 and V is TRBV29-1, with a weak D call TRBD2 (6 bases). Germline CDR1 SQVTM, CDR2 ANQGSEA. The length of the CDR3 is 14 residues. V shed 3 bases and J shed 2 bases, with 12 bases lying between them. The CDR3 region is CSVDGRSDTDTQYF. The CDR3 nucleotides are TGCAGCGTTGATGGGAGGTCCGACACAGATACGCAGTATTTT.

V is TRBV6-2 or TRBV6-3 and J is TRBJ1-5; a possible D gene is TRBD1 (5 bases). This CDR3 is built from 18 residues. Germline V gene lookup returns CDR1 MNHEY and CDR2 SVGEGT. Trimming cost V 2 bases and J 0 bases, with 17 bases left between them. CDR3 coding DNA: TGTGCCAGCAGTTACCCCCCGTTACAGGAATATAGCAATCAGCCCCAGCATTTT. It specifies CASSYPPLQEYSNQPQHF.

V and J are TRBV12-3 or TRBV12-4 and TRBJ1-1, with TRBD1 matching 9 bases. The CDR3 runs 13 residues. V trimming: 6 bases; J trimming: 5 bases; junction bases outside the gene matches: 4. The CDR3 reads CASRDRGGTEAFF. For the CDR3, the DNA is TGTGCCAGCAGGGACAGGGGAGGGACTGAAGCTTTCTTT.

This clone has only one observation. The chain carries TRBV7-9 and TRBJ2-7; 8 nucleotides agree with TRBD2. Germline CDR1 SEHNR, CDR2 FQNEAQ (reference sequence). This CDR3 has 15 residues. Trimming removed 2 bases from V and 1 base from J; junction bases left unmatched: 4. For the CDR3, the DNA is TGTGCCAGCAGCTTAAGGGTAGCGGGATCCTACGAGCAGTACTTC. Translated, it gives CASSLRVAGSYEQYF.